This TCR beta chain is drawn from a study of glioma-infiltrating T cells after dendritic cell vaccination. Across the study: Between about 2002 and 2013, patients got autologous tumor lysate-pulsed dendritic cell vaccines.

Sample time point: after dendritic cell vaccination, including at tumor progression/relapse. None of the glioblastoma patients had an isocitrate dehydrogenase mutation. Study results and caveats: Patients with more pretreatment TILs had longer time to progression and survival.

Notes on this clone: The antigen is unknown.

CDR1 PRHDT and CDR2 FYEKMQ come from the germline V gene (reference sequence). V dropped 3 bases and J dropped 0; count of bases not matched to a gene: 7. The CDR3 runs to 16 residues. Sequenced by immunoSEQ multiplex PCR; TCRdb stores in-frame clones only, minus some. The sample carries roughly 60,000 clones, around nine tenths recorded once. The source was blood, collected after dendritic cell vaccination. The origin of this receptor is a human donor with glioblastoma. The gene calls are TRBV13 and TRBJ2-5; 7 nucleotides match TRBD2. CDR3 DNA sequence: TGTGCCAGCAGCTTTGCGGGAGAACATTACCAAGAGACCCAGTACTTC. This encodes CASSFAGEHYQETQYF.